The following is a T cell receptor (beta chain) sequence with its context. The CDR3 consists of 14 residues. The germline V gene encodes CDR1 MDHEN and CDR2 SYDVKM. Trimming stripped 10 bases from V and 2 bases from J, with 18 bases between. Reverse transcription used roughly 0.5 to 1 ug RNA and random hexamers. TCRdb analysed the immunoSEQ multiplex PCR reads with MiXCR anew, one entry per CDR3 protein. Here the sample spans around 160,000 distinct CDR3 sequences, roughly 94% being singletons. This record belongs to a study of CD8 T cells in Susac syndrome. The sequence was collected from a human donor with multiple sclerosis. The material sequenced was CD4+ T cells from PBMCs. V gene TRBV28 combines with J gene TRBJ2-7, with TRBD1 as a possible D gene (7 bases). This CDR3 is CANSGGGSPYEQYF. The CDR3 coding sequence is TGTGCCAACTCCGGAGGGGGCAGTCCCTACGAGCAGTACTTC. Supplemented by reference TRBV28 and TRBJ2-7, the full variable domain reads DVKVTQSSRYLVKRTGEKVFLECVQDMDHENMFWYRQDPGLGLRLIYFSYDVKMKEKGDIPEGYSVSREKKERFSLILESASTNQTSMYLCANSGGGSPYEQYFGPGTRLTVT.